This is a list of T cell receptor beta chains from one sample in a study of blood T cells in healthy people across ages. TCRdb processed the 5' RACE reads anew with MiXCR; each CDR3 protein has one entry. The table shows 450,000 to 600,000 distinct CDR3 sequences, with around 27% occurring only once. These data were likewise used in another study, on T cells of mothers and their children.

Sequenced: blood. These receptors originate from a boy between 2 and 10 years old in good health. Each CDR3 is given with its conserved first and last residue. The D gene is left open where the match is weak. Not all rows give a size; the values are once, few, many and, for expanded clones, a class.

-,TRBJ1-1,TRBV20-1,-,CSARKTGMNTEAFF,TGCAGTGCTAGAAAGACAGGTATGAACACTGAAGCTTTCTTT
few,TRBJ1-1,TRBV12-3/TRBV12-4,TRBD1,CASSFRGPAFF,TGTGCCAGCAGTTTCAGGGGGCCAGCTTTCTTT
few,TRBJ2-1,TRBV6-5,TRBD2,CASSRSSGYNEQFF,TGTGCCAGCAGTCGATCTAGCGGGTACAATGAGCAGTTCTTC
few,TRBJ1-5,TRBV12-3/TRBV12-4,TRBD1,CASTETRDRSSNQPQHF,TGTGCCAGCACCGAAACCCGGGACAGGTCGAGCAATCAGCCCCAGCATTTT
few,TRBJ1-3,TRBV30,TRBD1,CAWSNAQGAGGNTIYF,TGTGCCTGGAGTAATGCACAGGGGGCAGGAGGAAACACCATATATTTT
-,TRBJ1-5,TRBV3-1,TRBD1,CASSQRGTGAQHF,TGTGCCAGCAGCCAAAGGGGGACAGGGGCCCAGCATTTT
-,TRBJ2-7,TRBV29-1,-,CSVPGRYPPPPYEQYF,TGCAGCGTCCCGGGACGCTATCCACCCCCACCCTACGAGCAGTACTTC
-,TRBJ1-4,TRBV7-9,TRBD1,CASISTGGDEKLFF,TGTGCCAGCATCTCGACAGGGGGCGATGAAAAACTGTTTTTT
few,TRBJ2-1,TRBV5-1,-,CASSLVGGGGYNEQFF,TGCGCCAGCAGCTTGGTAGGGGGAGGCGGCTACAATGAGCAGTTCTTC
-,TRBJ2-3,TRBV29-1,-,CSVPKQARKDTQYF,TGCAGCGTTCCTAAACAGGCCCGCAAAGATACGCAGTATTTT
-,TRBJ2-7,TRBV12-3/TRBV12-4,TRBD2,CASSPLLAGDPYEQYF,TGTGCCAGCAGCCCCTTACTAGCGGGGGACCCCTACGAGCAGTACTTC
few,TRBJ2-2,TRBV21-1,-,CASSKVEGLNNTGELFF,TGTGCCAGCAGTAAAGTCGAGGGGCTTAACAACACCGGGGAGCTGTTTTTT
many,TRBJ2-6,TRBV20-1,TRBD1,CSARDLGQPSGANVLTF,TGCAGTGCTAGAGATCTGGGACAGCCCTCTGGGGCCAACGTCCTGACTTTC
-,TRBJ1-4,TRBV2,-,CASKGLNEKLFF,TGTGCCAGCAAGGGTCTTAATGAAAAACTGTTTTTT
-,TRBJ2-3,TRBV6-5,TRBD2,CASSSSGGGTDTQYF,TGTGCCAGCAGCTCTAGCGGGGGGGGCACAGATACGCAGTATTTT
-,TRBJ1-2,TRBV7-3,-,CASSPDRLTYGYTF,TGTGCCAGCAGCCCCGACAGGCTCACCTATGGCTACACCTTC
many,TRBJ2-5,TRBV10-1,TRBD1,CASSGQGALETQYF,TGCGCCAGCAGTGGACAGGGGGCTCTGGAGACCCAGTACTTC
-,TRBJ2-5,TRBV7-7,-,CASSLGASEDETQYF,TGTGCCAGCAGCTTAGGGGCTAGCGAAGACGAGACCCAGTACTTC
-,TRBJ2-6,TRBV10-3,-,CAISTGGGSSGANVLTF,TGTGCCATCAGCACGGGGGGCGGCAGCTCTGGGGCCAACGTCCTGACTTTC
few,TRBJ2-1,TRBV29-1,-,CSVEDGRDWEQFF,TGCAGCGTTGAAGATGGCCGGGATTGGGAGCAGTTCTTC
-,TRBJ2-7,TRBV4-2,TRBD1,CASSHPRTGWCEQYF,TGTGCCAGCAGCCACCCTAGGACAGGGTGGTGCGAGCAGTACTTC
few,TRBJ2-3,TRBV7-6,-,CASSLGTKNTDTQYF,TGTGCCAGCAGCTTAGGGACTAAAAACACAGATACGCAGTATTTT
few,TRBJ1-3,TRBV5-1,-,CASSTRDMRDTIYF,TGCGCCAGCAGCACCCGGGACATGCGGGACACCATATATTTT
-,TRBJ2-2,TRBV20-1,-,CSARPTGGVKTGELFF,TGCAGTGCTAGACCCACAGGAGGGGTTAAGACCGGGGAGCTGTTTTTT
few,TRBJ2-3,TRBV14,TRBD2,CASSHRTSPDTQYF,TGTGCCAGCAGCCACCGGACTAGCCCAGATACGCAGTATTTT
-,TRBJ2-3,TRBV29-1,TRBD1,CSVTKTGADTQYF,TGCAGCGTAACCAAAACAGGGGCAGATACGCAGTATTTT
-,TRBJ2-7,TRBV6-2/TRBV6-3,-,CASSFRDPYEQYF,TGTGCCAGCAGTTTCAGGGACCCCTACGAGCAGTACTTC
-,TRBJ2-7,TRBV10-3,-,CAISEDRGQYF,TGTGCCATCAGTGAGGATCGGGGGCAGTACTTC
few,TRBJ2-1,TRBV6-5,-,CASSYSKYARSRDNEQFF,TGTGCCAGCAGTTACTCGAAGTACGCGAGATCGAGGGACAATGAGCAGTTCTTC
-,TRBJ2-3,TRBV20-1,TRBD1,CSASSRQGASADTQYF,TGCAGTGCCAGCTCCCGACAGGGGGCAAGTGCAGATACGCAGTATTTT
few,TRBJ2-7,TRBV7-2,-,CASSLVFGYEQYF,TGTGCCAGCAGCTTAGTTTTCGGCTACGAGCAGTACTTC
-,TRBJ1-4,TRBV29-1,-,CSVASGAYGANEKLFF,TGCAGCGTTGCATCAGGCGCCTACGGGGCTAATGAAAAACTGTTTTTT
few,TRBJ2-5,TRBV9,TRBD1,CASSVFYRGTQETQYF,TGTGCCAGCAGCGTGTTCTACAGGGGGACCCAAGAGACCCAGTACTTC
few,TRBJ2-5,TRBV5-1,TRBD1,CASSVTGGETQYF,TGCGCCAGCAGCGTAACAGGGGGAGAGACCCAGTACTTC
few,TRBJ2-1,TRBV20-1,-,CSARDSQGITYNEQFF,TGCAGTGCTAGAGATTCACAGGGTATTACCTACAATGAGCAGTTCTTC
few,TRBJ2-4,TRBV7-3,TRBD1,CASSDNLNSGQGVCRKAKNIQYF,TGTGCCAGCAGCGATAACTTAAACTCTGGACAGGGGGTTTGTCGTAAAGCCAAAAACATTCAGTACTTC
-,TRBJ1-1,TRBV24-1,TRBD1,CATSGPAGTGVRNGEAFF,TGTGCCACCAGTGGACCAGCAGGGACAGGCGTTCGAAATGGTGAAGCTTTCTTT
once,TRBJ2-7,TRBV20-1,TRBD1,CSAQDRGYEQYF,TGCAGTGCTCAGGACAGGGGATACGAGCAGTACTTC
-,TRBJ2-3,TRBV14,TRBD2,CASSQGLLADTDTQYF,TGTGCCAGCAGCCAAGGTTTGCTAGCGGACACAGATACGCAGTATTTT
-,TRBJ2-1,TRBV5-1,TRBD2,CASSWTSGGGNEQFF,TGCGCCAGCAGCTGGACTAGCGGGGGGGGTAATGAGCAGTTCTTC
-,TRBJ2-5,TRBV5-5,-,CASSLEPGSQETQYF,TGTGCCAGCAGCTTGGAACCGGGGAGCCAAGAGACCCAGTACTTC
few,TRBJ2-3,TRBV4-2,-,CASSQEGPAADTQYF,TGTGCCAGCAGCCAAGAGGGTCCTGCAGCAGATACGCAGTATTTT
few,TRBJ2-4,TRBV20-1,TRBD1,CSALTTGSMNIQYF,TGCAGTGCTCTTACGACAGGGTCAATGAACATTCAGTACTTC
-,TRBJ1-1,TRBV7-9,-,CASSPIGGWNTEAFF,TGTGCCAGCAGCCCCATCGGGGGGTGGAACACTGAAGCTTTCTTT
-,TRBJ2-7,TRBV4-1,TRBD2,CASSQAFLAGVEQYF,TGCGCCAGCAGCCAAGCATTTCTAGCGGGAGTCGAGCAGTACTTC
-,TRBJ2-3,TRBV9,-,CASSPYGAQYF,TGTGCCAGCAGCCCCTACGGCGCGCAGTATTTT
-,TRBJ1-1,TRBV13,-,CASSGSGNTEAFF,TGTGCCAGCAGCGGGTCCGGGAACACTGAAGCTTTCTTT
-,TRBJ2-1,TRBV27,TRBD2,CASSIAGGQVSEQFF,TGTGCCAGCAGTATAGCGGGAGGGCAGGTCAGTGAGCAGTTCTTC
-,TRBJ1-1,TRBV4-3,-,CASSLELGWEAFF,TGCGCCAGCAGCCTAGAATTAGGATGGGAAGCTTTCTTT
few,TRBJ1-2,TRBV5-5,-,CASSPDYYGYTF,TGTGCCAGCAGCCCCGACTACTATGGCTACACCTTC
-,TRBJ2-3,TRBV9,TRBD2,CASSVSMNLAGGRADTQYF,TGTGCCAGCAGCGTATCCATGAACCTAGCGGGAGGCCGCGCAGATACGCAGTATTTT
-,TRBJ2-3,TRBV4-1,-,CASSQIWRDTQYF,TGCGCCAGCAGCCAAATCTGGCGGGATACGCAGTATTTT
-,TRBJ2-7,TRBV10-3,-,CAIGGGDYEQYF,TGTGCCATCGGGGGGGGCGACTACGAGCAGTACTTC
-,TRBJ2-5,TRBV27,-,CASSFLGGGGETQYF,TGTGCCAGCAGCTTCTTGGGGGGCGGCGGGGAGACCCAGTACTTC
-,TRBJ1-1,TRBV19,-,CASSINRNTEAFF,TGTGCCAGTAGTATAAATAGGAACACTGAAGCTTTCTTT
many,TRBJ1-3,TRBV15,-,CATRTSGNTIYF,TGTGCCACCCGGACATCTGGAAACACCATATATTTT
-,TRBJ2-3,TRBV10-1,-,CASSVGRGSTDTQYF,TGCGCCAGCAGTGTCGGTAGGGGTAGCACAGATACGCAGTATTTT
once,TRBJ2-2,TRBV10-3,TRBD2,CAIQRGPNTGELFF,TGTGCCATTCAGCGGGGGCCTAACACCGGGGAGCTGTTTTTT
-,TRBJ2-5,TRBV6-5,TRBD2,CAGRESGRRRETQYF,TGTGCCGGCAGGGAAAGCGGGAGAAGACGAGAGACCCAGTACTTC
-,TRBJ2-3,TRBV12-3/TRBV12-4,-,CASSFARLATDTQYF,TGTGCCAGCAGTTTTGCCCGACTGGCCACAGATACGCAGTATTTT